This T cell receptor (beta chain) was recovered during a study of T-cell reconstitution after alpha-beta-depleted transplantation in children. General study results and limits: Reports say that about two months after transplant, the alpha-beta T cells came out of several hundred graft clones that had expanded. T-cell counts and diversity at one year following transplant were attributed mainly to newly produced T cells. Recipient T cells and thymic progenitors that survived gave rise to the high TCRbeta diversity observed at day 60 in some patients.

Deletions cut 4 bases from V and 11 bases from J, with 6 bases between. The CDR3 sequence is 11 residues long. Germline CDR1 and CDR2: LGHDT and YNNKEL (reference sequence). Many counts were recorded for this clonotype. The antigen remains undetermined. It was with unique molecular identifiers that the TCRbeta library was prepared. TCRdb used MiXCR to reprocess the PCR reads, holding one entry per CDR3 protein. The sample records approximately 110,000 distinct CDR3 sequences, roughly 23% being singletons. The TCR comes from a male patient aged 2-9 years who had a stem cell transplant for chronic granulomatous disease, so the T cells may come from the graft donor. Source: PBMCs, mostly from graft donor cells, taken 180 days after TCRalphabeta/CD19-depleted stem cell transplant. J is TRBJ1-6 and V is TRBV3-1; D perhaps matches TRBD1 (5 bases). DNA for the CDR3: TGTGCCAGCAGCCTGGGGCCACCCCTCCACTTT. This gives the protein CASSLGPPLHF.